These 6 T cell receptor beta chains came from one sample sequenced in a study of shared clonotypes between healthy human individuals. Clones were read by immunoSEQ multiplex PCR, and TCRdb kept only the in-frame ones, dropping some. The data show roughly 2.2 million clones, roughly 90% seen once. The specimen sequenced was naive CD4+ T cells from PBMCs. Subset in this sample: CD45RA+ positively selected. The source of these receptors is a man younger than 35 in good health. Some clones in this sample may be carry-over from other donors' samples.

This chain joins TRBV7-3 and TRBJ2-3; D uncertain. Trimming took 5 bases from V and 4 from J, leaving 13 bases between them. The CDR3 totals 14 residues. Germline V gives CDR1 SGHTA, CDR2 FQGTGA. CDR3 in amino acids: CASSPRSAADTQYF. As DNA, the CDR3 is TGTGCCAGCAGCCCCCGTTCGGCCGCAGATACGCAGTATTTT. The full variable domain, with the rest looked up from reference TRBV7-3 and TRBJ2-3, is GAGVSQTPSNKVTEKGKYVELRCDPISGHTALYWYRQSLGQGPEFLIYFQGTGAADDSGLPNDRFFAVRPEGSVSTLKIQRTERGDSAVYLCASSPRSAADTQYFGPGTRLTVL.

CDR3 sequence (DNA): TGTGCCAGCAGCGTAGATGGCCAGCTAGGGGGGTCCCAGCATTTT. It codes for CASSVDGQLGGSQHF. The V call is TRBV9, the J call TRBJ1-5; possibly TRBD1 for D (6 bases). This CDR3 has 15 amino acids. Germline V gene data show CDR1 as SGDLS and CDR2 as YYNGEE. The ends were cut back, 0 bases at V and 11 bases at J, with 18 bases in the middle.

The J gene is TRBJ2-7, the V gene TRBV28, with no clear D. CDR1 MDHEN and CDR2 SYDVKM come from the germline V gene. The CDR3 runs to 12 residues. Trimming cost V 4 bases and J 4 bases, with 8 bases left between them. Here the CDR3 reads CASSSMGYEQYF. CDR3 nucleotide sequence: TGTGCCAGCAGTTCGATGGGATACGAGCAGTACTTC.

The chain couples TRBV13 to TRBJ1-2, with 8 nucleotides matching TRBD1. The germline gives CDR1 PRHDT, CDR2 FYEKMQ (reference sequence). CDR3 length: 14 amino acids. With V trimmed by 4 bases and J by 7 bases, 8 bases remained unmatched. For the CDR3, the DNA is TGTGCCAGCAGCTCCGACAGGGGCCTTCGTGGCTACACCTTC. It specifies CASSSDRGLRGYTF.

The chain couples TRBV18 to TRBJ1-2; D is perhaps TRBD1 (5 bases). The V gene's germline CDR1 is KGHSH and CDR2 LQKENI. V lost 4 bases, J lost 4 bases, and 13 bases lay in between. The CDR3 length is 14 residues. The CDR3 is CASSLEQESYGYTF. The CDR3 DNA sequence: TGTGCCAGCTCACTCGAACAGGAATCCTATGGCTACACCTTC.

The V and J genes are TRBV4-2 and TRBJ2-2, with TRBD1 identical over 9 bases. The CDR3 length is 16 residues. Per germline, CDR1 LGHNA and CDR2 YNFKEQ. V trimming: 0 bases; J trimming: 5 bases; junction bases outside the gene matches: 4. CDR3 bases: TGTGCCAGCAGCCAAGAGACAGGGGGAGGAACCGGGGAGCTGTTTTTT. This encodes CASSQETGGGTGELFF.